This TCR beta chain emerged from a study of T cell responses to AZD1222 COVID-19 vaccine. Whole-study findings and limits: Targets within unmutated variant regions were reportedly found for nearly half of spike-specific TCRs. Recipients of two AZD1222 doses showed rising Spike-specific TCR breadth and depth. Regions 160-218 and 743-854 held dominance among vaccine-associated CD4 TCRs, which spanned spike.

Sequencing used immunoSEQ multiplex PCR; TCRdb keeps in-frame clones, though not all of them. This table has 150,000 to 250,000 clones, approximately 93% appearing once. A note on this clone: Its antigen is not known.

The specimen comprised peripheral blood, sampled 28 days after the second AZD1222 dose. This sequence originates from an adult who received the AZD1222 COVID-19 vaccine.

CDR3 in DNA: TGTGCCAGCAGCAGACCCTACAATGAGCAGTTCTTC. Translation gives CASSRPYNEQFF. The V gene is TRBV6-2 or TRBV6-3, the J gene TRBJ2-1; D not resolved. V lost 6 bases and J lost 2, with 5 bases in between. There are 12 residues in the CDR3. Germline values: CDR1 MNHEY, CDR2 SVGEGT.